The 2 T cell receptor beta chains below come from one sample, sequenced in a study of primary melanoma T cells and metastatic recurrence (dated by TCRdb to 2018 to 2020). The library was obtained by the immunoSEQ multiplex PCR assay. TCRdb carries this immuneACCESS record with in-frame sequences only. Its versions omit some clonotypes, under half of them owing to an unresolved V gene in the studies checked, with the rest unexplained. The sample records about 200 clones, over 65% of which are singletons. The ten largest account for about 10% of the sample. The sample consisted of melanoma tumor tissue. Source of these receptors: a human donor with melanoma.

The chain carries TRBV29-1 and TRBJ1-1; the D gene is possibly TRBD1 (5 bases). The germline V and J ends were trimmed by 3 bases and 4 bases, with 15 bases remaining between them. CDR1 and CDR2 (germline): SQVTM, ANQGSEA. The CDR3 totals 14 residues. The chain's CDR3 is CSVEAGSVSTEAFF. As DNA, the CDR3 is TGCAGCGTTGAGGCAGGGTCCGTTAGCACTGAAGCTTTCTTT.

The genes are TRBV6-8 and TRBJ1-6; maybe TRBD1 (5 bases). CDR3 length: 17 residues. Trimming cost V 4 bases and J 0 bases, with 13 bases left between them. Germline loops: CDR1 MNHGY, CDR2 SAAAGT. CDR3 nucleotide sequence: TGTGCCAGCAGTTCCCCGGCAGGGAGCTCCTATAATTCACCCCTCCACTTT. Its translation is CASSSPAGSSYNSPLHF.